This passage covers 9 T cell receptor beta chains from one sample sequenced in a study of CD4 T cell repertoires in COVID-19 (dated by TCRdb to the early 2020s). This sample's time point label indicates: sample from a COVID-19-recovered individual after infection. The library was obtained by the immunoSEQ multiplex PCR assay. Imported from immuneACCESS, the table was reduced by TCRdb to in-frame sequences with V and J called. These copies leave out some clones; in studies compared against another copy, an unresolved V gene accounts for under half, and the cause of the remainder is not known. For this sample there are more than 65,000 clones; roughly four fifths appear just once. Around 0.59% of the sample belongs to the ten largest clones. The sample here was CD4+ T cells from peripheral blood, taken after recovery from COVID-19. These receptor sequences come from a human donor who had COVID-19.

Comment on this clone: The sample holds other DNA sequences that translate to the same CDR3. The V call is TRBV7-8, the J call TRBJ1-5; the match to TRBD1 covers 7 bases. The germline V gene has CDR1 SGHVS and CDR2 FQNEAQ. After removal of 1 base from V and 4 bases from J, the junction contained 4 bases not matched to a gene. CDR3 length: 15 amino acids. The CDR3 nucleotides read TGTGCCAGCAGCTTAGGCAGGGGGGGAAATCAGCCCCAGCATTTT. Residues: CASSLGRGGNQPQHF.

The genes are TRBV15 and TRBJ1-2; TRBD1 matches 7 bases. CDR1 LNHNV and CDR2 YYDKDF come from the germline V gene (reference sequence). CDR3 size: 15 residues. The trim removed 0 bases at V and 7 bases at J, leaving 8 bases unmatched. The CDR3 DNA follows: TGTGCCACCAGCAGAGATGTAGGGGGCGCAGGTGGCTACACCTTC. Its protein product is CATSRDVGGAGGYTF.

The rearrangement links TRBV20-1 to TRBJ2-5; the D is unclear. The CDR3 loop spans 11 amino acids. Germline lookup yields CDR1 DFQATT and CDR2 SNEGSKA (reference sequence). The CDR3 DNA follows: TGCAGCCCGCCGGACCCGGAGACCCAGTACTTC. Residues: CSPPDPETQYF.

This sequence joins TRBV6-5 and TRBJ1-3; no clear D gene. The germline V gene encodes CDR1 MNHEY and CDR2 SVGAGI. The CDR3 is 13 amino acids. With 7 bases removed from V and 0 bases from J, the gap between germline ends came to 7 bases. The CDR3 region has the DNA TGTGCCAGCACCACGAGCTCTGGAAACACCATATATTTT. Translation gives CASTTSSGNTIYF.

The rearrangement uses TRBV9 and TRBJ1-1; D is ambiguous. The CDR3 runs 14 residues. Germline V gene lookup returns CDR1 SGDLS and CDR2 YYNGEE. Trimming took off 3 bases at V and 1 base at J, with 10 bases between the two ends. The DNA for the CDR3 is TGTGCCAGCAGCGGGGTGGCGGGGAACACTGAAGCTTTCTTT. As protein: CASSGVAGNTEAFF.

The chain couples TRBV19 to TRBJ1-5, with D tentatively TRBD1 (5 bases). Per germline, CDR1 LNHDA and CDR2 SQIVND (reference sequence). Trimming shortened V by 1 base and J by 5 bases, and 12 bases separated the two germline ends. This CDR3 comprises 15 residues. The DNA of the CDR3 is TGTGCCAGTAGTATAGGGGACCTGGACCATCAGCCCCAGCATTTT. It translates to CASSIGDLDHQPQHF.

The V gene is TRBV6-5, the J gene TRBJ1-2; 10 bases agree with TRBD1. The CDR3 spans 15 residues. Germline CDR1 reads MNHEY; CDR2 reads SVGAGI. V shed 6 bases, J shed 1 base, and the junction held 5 bases outside the gene matches. The chain's CDR3 is CASSPGQGGNYGYTF. CDR3 nucleotides: TGTGCCAGCAGCCCCGGACAGGGGGGTAACTATGGCTACACCTTC.

The chain links TRBV6-5 to TRBJ2-7; perhaps TRBD2 as D (6 bases). The ends were cut back, 6 bases at V and 3 bases at J, with 18 bases in the middle. CDR1 and CDR2 from the germline V gene are MNHEY and SVGAGI. This CDR3 region has 15 residues. The CDR3: CASSKQGGEVYEQYF. CDR3 nucleotide sequence: TGTGCCAGCAGCAAGCAGGGAGGTGAGGTCTACGAGCAGTACTTC.

The rearrangement uses TRBV11-3 and TRBJ2-1; TRBD1 might be the D (7 bases). The CDR3 spans 16 residues. Looked up from germline, CDR1 is SGHNT and CDR2 is YENEEA. V dropped 3 bases and J dropped 2 bases, with 14 bases sitting between them. CDR3 coding DNA: TGTGCCAGCAGCTTGGCGGGACAGAGCACCTACAATGAGCAGTTCTTC. As protein: CASSLAGQSTYNEQFF. Full variable domain (missing parts from reference TRBV11-3 and TRBJ2-1): EAGVVQSPRYKIIEKKQPVAFWCNPISGHNTLYWYLQNLGQGPELLIRYENEEAVDDSQLPKDRFSAERLKGVDSTLKIQPAELGDSAVYLCASSLAGQSTYNEQFFGPGTRLTVL.